A selection of T cell receptor beta chains follows, all from one sample in a study of early T cells in non-severe SARS-CoV-2 infection. TCRdb ran MiXCR on the 5' RACE reads and lists one entry per CDR3 protein. The table shows fewer than 55,000 distinct CDR3 sequences, with roughly 7.3% occurring only once. Sequences were obtained from whole blood. The receptor set was obtained from an adult who was a healthcare worker with PCR-confirmed SARS-CoV-2 infection or an uninfected control (not recorded which). The CDR3 runs from the conserved cysteine through the conserved F or W. The order of the fields is D gene, clone size, J gene, V gene, CDR3 DNA, CDR3 protein. The D gene is left open where the match is weak. The listing skips clone size in some rows; elsewhere it reads once, few, many or a size class.

>NA|many|TRBJ1-2|TRBV28
TGTGCCAGCAGTTTAACACCCAGGATCTATGGCTACACCTTC
CASSLTPRIYGYTF
>TRBD2|few|TRBJ2-3|TRBV2
TGTGCTTCTCGAAGGGGGCTAGCGGGGGCCCCAGGGGATACGCAGTATTTT
CASRRGLAGAPGDTQYF
>NA|few|TRBJ1-2|TRBV27
TGTGCCAGCCATGTCGGACGGGGGGCGGGGTATGGCTACACCTTC
CASHVGRGAGYGYTF
>NA|many|TRBJ1-1|TRBV6-2/TRBV6-3
TGTGCCAGCAGCCCCACACGGAACACTGAAGCTTTCTTT
CASSPTRNTEAFF
>NA|NA|TRBJ2-3|TRBV6-4
TGTGCCAGCAGCCGAGGGAGGAAGACAGATACGCAGTATTTT
CASSRGRKTDTQYF
>NA|few|TRBJ2-3|TRBV7-2
TGTGCCAGCAGCATGATGAAGGCTAGCGGCACAGATACGCAGTATTTT
CASSMMKASGTDTQYF
>NA|once|TRBJ2-5|TRBV12-3/TRBV12-4
TGTGCCAGCAGTTTACGACGGCAACAAGAGACCCAGTACTTC
CASSLRRQQETQYF
>TRBD2|few|TRBJ2-5|TRBV11-2
TGTGCCAGCAGCATCACTAGCGGCGGGGGGGAGACCCAGTACTTC
CASSITSGGGETQYF
>TRBD1|few|TRBJ2-7|TRBV5-1
TGCGCCAGCAGCTCGGGACAGGGTTCCTACGAGCAGTACTTC
CASSSGQGSYEQYF
>NA|NA|TRBJ1-6|TRBV6-5
TGTGCCAGCAGTTACGGCCAGGATTCACCCCTCCACTTT
CASSYGQDSPLHF
>TRBD2|many|TRBJ2-7|TRBV4-3
TGCGCCAGCAGCCAAGATAGCGGGGGGTACGAGCAGTACTTC
CASSQDSGGYEQYF
>TRBD1|NA|TRBJ1-2|TRBV18
TGTGCCAGCTCACCGCGGACAGGAGCCTATGGCTACACCTTC
CASSPRTGAYGYTF
>TRBD2|few|TRBJ2-3|TRBV28
TGTGCCAGCAGTTTATCTCCTAGCGGGGGGCTTACCCCTCGCACAGATACGCAGTATTTT
CASSLSPSGGLTPRTDTQYF
>NA|many|TRBJ2-3|TRBV7-6
TGTGCCAGCAGGTTCCGGGACTCCATAACAGATACGCAGTATTTT
CASRFRDSITDTQYF
>TRBD1|few|TRBJ1-1|TRBV20-1
TGCATGCCCACTTCCCGACAGGGGCGATACACTGAAGCTTTCTTT
CMPTSRQGRYTEAFF
>TRBD1|many|TRBJ1-2|TRBV5-4
TGTGCCAGCACTCCAGGGGGTTGGGGTAACTATGGCTACACCTTC
CASTPGGWGNYGYTF
>TRBD2|few|TRBJ2-3|TRBV4-2
TGTGCCAGCAGCCCCCGCGGGATAGCGGGGGTCGAAGATACGCAGTATTTT
CASSPRGIAGVEDTQYF
>NA|NA|TRBJ2-3|TRBV5-1
TGCGCCAGCAGCTTGTCAGCATCGGCAGATACGCAGTATTTT
CASSLSASADTQYF
>TRBD2|few|TRBJ2-5|TRBV10-3
TGTGCCATCAGTGCGGGACTAGGCGAGACCCAGTACTTC
CAISAGLGETQYF
>TRBD1|many|TRBJ1-1|TRBV7-2
TGTGCCAGCAGCTTACGACAGGGTAACAGTGAAGCTTTCTTT
CASSLRQGNSEAFF
>TRBD2|many|TRBJ2-3|TRBV30
TGTGCCTGGAGGGTAGCGGGGGGCCTTGGGTCAGGAGATACGCAGTATTTT
CAWRVAGGLGSGDTQYF
>NA|few|TRBJ1-2|TRBV4-3
TGCGCCAGCAGCCAAGAGATCTCGGTAAACTATGGCTACACCTTC
CASSQEISVNYGYTF
>NA|few|TRBJ1-5|TRBV7-2
TGTGCCAGCAGCCCAGGACAGCCTTTGCAGCCCCAGCATTTT
CASSPGQPLQPQHF
>NA|many|TRBJ1-1|TRBV10-3
TGTGCCATCAGTGTACAGAACACTGAAGCTTTCTTT
CAISVQNTEAFF
>TRBD1|few|TRBJ2-7|TRBV13
TGTGCCAGCAGCTTAGGCCTAATAGGGGGCAGCTCCTACGAGCAGTACTTC
CASSLGLIGGSSYEQYF
>NA|many|TRBJ1-4|TRBV6-6
TGTGCCAGCAGCCCCGGCGGTGGGGGGCTGTGGGAAAAACTGTTTTTT
CASSPGGGGLWEKLFF
>TRBD1|many|TRBJ1-1|TRBV20-1
TGCAGTGCTGCGGGACAGGGGAGAATGGCTTTCTTT
CSAAGQGRMAFF
>TRBD1|many|TRBJ1-1|TRBV5-1
TGCGCCAGCAGCTTTGTAGGGGACAGTGAAGCTTTCTTT
CASSFVGDSEAFF
>NA|many|TRBJ2-7|TRBV7-2
TGTGCCAGCAGCTTACTTTACGATGACGAGCAGTACTTC
CASSLLYDDEQYF
>NA|many|TRBJ2-3|TRBV2
TGTGCCAGCCAGCGGGCAGGGGTAGGAGATACGCAGTATTTT
CASQRAGVGDTQYF
>NA|many|TRBJ1-3|TRBV20-1
TGCAGTGCTAGAGACCTGAGGGCCTCTGGAAACACCATATATTTT
CSARDLRASGNTIYF